This TCR beta chain derives from a study of PD-1 blockade in classical Hodgkin lymphoma (dated by TCRdb to 2018 to 2020). In terms of the full investigation: Nivolumab dosing was 3 mg/kg intravenously every 2 weeks, continuing until either disease progression or unacceptable toxicity. The study used CyTOF and TCR beta sequencing to define a peripheral blood immune signature of response to PD-1 blockade in classical Hodgkin lymphoma.

The sample's time point label, decoded: cycle 2 day 1 (C2D1) of nivolumab. All trial patients had relapsed after autologous stem cell transplantation, with cohorts A, B and C differing in prior brentuximab vedotin exposure. A total of about 51 patients with relapsed/refractory classical Hodgkin lymphoma made up the trial cohort, and each patient's best overall response was complete response, partial response or progressive disease. Trial patients were treated with single-agent nivolumab in the multi-cohort phase II CheckMate 205 trial. Best overall response was determined by an independent review committee according to the 2007 International Working Group response criteria. PBMCs from the trial were collected at three points: immediately before nivolumab initiation (C1D1), and during therapy at cycle 2 day 1 and cycle 4 day 1. After peripheral blood was drawn into 8 mL Vacutainer Cell Preparation Tubes, PBMCs were isolated by centrifugation and then cryopreserved.

What the work shows at the level of the full study, not this receptor alone: By C4D1, a significant rise was seen in CD4+ TCR diversity but not in CD8+ TCR diversity (p=0.0027 vs p=0.16), and the rise was most apparent among complete responders (p=0.02). Trial patients achieving complete response had baseline diversity similar to newly diagnosed patients, whereas partial responders and progressors had significantly lower diversity. Only a single clinical trial cohort was studied, and what caused the repertoire differences, possibly disease activity or prior therapy, remained undefined. Diversity was lower in patients who began nivolumab less than 1 year after ASCT, so these patients were left out of later analyses to avoid confounding by immune reconstitution. Baseline TCR diversity was reported as lower in newly diagnosed patients than in healthy donors, and lower still in relapsed/refractory patients.

The Qiagen DNeasy kit was used to extract genomic DNA from unsorted PBMCs and from the negatively selected CD4+ and CD8+ fractions. Amplification of TCR beta CDR3 regions was done by immunoSEQ multiplex PCR with primers that anneal to V and J segments. A synthetic immune receptor repertoire was used to minimize amplification bias, and remaining bias was computationally removed after sequencing. The authors' analysis ran thus. Repertoire diversity was quantified as the Shannon entropy index using custom Python scripts. Unsorted, CD4+ and CD8+ repertoires were analyzed separately, except in combined analyses where CD4+ and CD8+ sequences were merged in silico. A clone counted as expanded when the clone's frequency after treatment rose at least 2-fold relative to C1D1, and clones undetected at baseline were given a pseudocount of 0.5. Clones with 0 or 1 copy at C1D1 were defined as singleton clones, while clones with 2 or more copies were defined as non-singleton clones. Clones expanded in unsorted samples were labelled as CD4+, CD8+ or unknown by matching protein sequences in sorted samples from the same patient. Wilcoxon tests on paired samples were used to test changes in diversity from C1D1 to C4D1. TCRdb stores this immuneACCESS table with in-frame sequences only. Part of the clones is absent; in the studies checked, under half of the shortfall reflects unresolved V genes, and no reason is known for the rest. V and J calls and clone size are given by that table; D and trimming were obtained from the DNA. The sample table contains roughly 150,000 clones; only one count was recorded for around 73% of them. The ten most abundant clones make up 7.5% to 9.5% of the sample.

In the germline V gene (reference sequence), CDR1 corresponds to SSHAT and CDR2 to FNYEAQ. Counted from cysteine to phenylalanine, this CDR3 has 17 amino acids. The DNA shown is the 51-base CDR3, in frame from base 1. On this clone: No cognate antigen has been identified for it. Germline is not matched at one junction end, which may reflect a read error.

This receptor was obtained from a human donor with classical Hodgkin lymphoma. Sequenced material: peripheral blood mononuclear cells (PBMCs), taken before the second cycle of nivolumab. The rearranged segments are TRBV7-7 and TRBJ2-5, with TRBD2 matching 12 junction bases. The DNA sequence follows: TGTGCTAGCAGCTTAGGGTCTAGCGGGGGGGCTGGCGAGACCCAGTACTTC. It is translated as CASSLGSSGGAGETQYF. The full variable domain, with segments outside the CDR3 supplied by the reference TRBV7-7 and TRBJ2-5 proteins, appears as GAGVSQSPRYKVTKRGQDVTLRCDPISSHATLYWYQQALGQGPEFLTYFNYEAQPDKSGLPSDRFSAERPEGSISTLTIQRTEQRDSAMYRCASSLGSSGGAGETQYFGPGTRLLVL.